This TCR beta chain derives from a study of T cells in Graves' hyperthyroidism and ophthalmopathy. From RNA transcripts, TCR beta CDR3 regions were amplified. The HTBI primer set was used in a first-round RT-PCR of the TCR CDR3. Via MiXCR, TCRdb re-called the multiplex PCR reads, giving one row per CDR3 protein. The sample includes 400,000 to 500,000 distinct CDR3 sequences, 14% to 15% of them seen just once. Study-wide results and limits: Blood held most thyroid clonotypes expanded above 0.001 frequency. Stable hyperthyroidism was separated from ophthalmopathy by a model based on 13 V-J features.

Clinical symptoms, serum thyroxine, TRAb, thyroid ultrasound and orbital computed tomography informed diagnoses. Around 9.8 ml fresh peripheral blood yielded the PBMCs. Trimming shortened V by 3 bases and J by 8 bases, and 11 bases separated the two germline ends. The germline V gene encodes CDR1 DFQATT and CDR2 SNEGSKA (reference sequence). This CDR3 has 12 amino acids. This clonotype has ten or more counts. Its target is not known. The TCR originated in a man younger than 35 with Graves' ophthalmopathy. The sequenced material came from blood. The chain links TRBV20-1 to TRBJ2-1; D is unresolved. CDR3 DNA sequence: TGCAGTGCTAGTACGGAGTCACATGAGCAGTTCTTC. The encoded protein is CSASTESHEQFF.